Each of the 23 T cell receptor beta chains below was sequenced from the same sample in a study of T-cell memory formation after mild COVID-19. TCRdb itself ran the 5' RACE reads through MiXCR, one entry per CDR3 protein. The sample lists about 390,000 distinct CDR3 sequences, roughly 15% occurring once. Material for sequencing was PBMCs or a T cell subset sorted from them (not recorded which). The receptors derive from a man aged 18-30 years who had mild COVID-19 (a few samples of this study predate the infection). Cell type and time point are not known.

CDR3 residues: CASSLVDPPGEQYV. The CDR3 DNA reads as TGTGCCAGCAGCTTGGTCGACCCACCGGGCGAGCAGTACGTC. This chain joins TRBV5-5 and TRBJ2-7, with D unclear. V was trimmed by 0 bases and J by 6 bases, leaving 13 bases between them. The length of the CDR3 is 14 residues. Germline V CDR1 and CDR2: SGHKS, YYEKEE (reference sequence).

In regard to this clonotype: Just one base apart from a much larger clone, this may be a read error. The V and J genes are TRBV5-4 and TRBJ1-1; the D is unclear. V lost 4 bases and J lost 1, with 5 bases in between. CDR1 is SGHNT, CDR2 YYREEE, per germline (reference sequence). CDR3 length: 12 amino acids. CDR3 nucleotide sequence: TGTGCCAGCAGCGTGGCGAACACTGAAGCTTTCTTT. This sequence encodes CASSVANTEAFF.

This clonotype was recorded a few times. V and J are TRBV12-3 or TRBV12-4 and TRBJ2-2; D gene ambiguous. CDR3 size: 14 residues. The ends were cut back, 2 bases at V and 6 bases at J, with 10 bases in the middle. This CDR3 reads CASSLTQTAGELFF. CDR3 DNA: TGTGCCAGCAGTTTAACACAGACGGCCGGGGAGCTGTTTTTT.

About this clonotype itself: Germline and junction disagree at one end, which may indicate a read error. The chain couples TRBV5-1 to TRBJ1-2, with a possible D match to TRBD1 (6 bases). Germline loops: CDR1 SGHRS, CDR2 YFSETQ. This CDR3 comprises 14 residues. CDR3 bases: TGCGCCAGCAGCGGGGGCGGACCTAACTATGTCTACACCTTC. Translated, it gives CASSGGGPNYVYTF.

This clonotype came up a few times. The V call is TRBV19, the J call TRBJ1-5, with D perhaps matching TRBD1 (6 bases). The CDR3 contains 12 residues. Trimming stripped 7 bases from V and 5 bases from J, with 9 bases between. Per the germline V gene, CDR1 is LNHDA and CDR2 is SQIVND (reference sequence). The CDR3 loop is CASKQGDQPQHF. The CDR3 region has the DNA TGTGCCAGTAAACAGGGAGATCAGCCCCAGCATTTT.

This clonotype qualifies as medium-sized. The rearrangement links TRBV28 to TRBJ1-3; TRBD1 is a possible D gene (5 bases). Trimming left V 5 bases short and J 2 bases short, with 19 bases between. This CDR3 contains 17 residues. Germline CDR1 MDHEN, CDR2 SYDVKM. The CDR3 region is CASSPRFYQGAGNTIYF. The CDR3 region has the DNA TGTGCCAGCAGTCCCCGCTTCTATCAAGGGGCTGGAAACACCATATATTTT.

This clonotype was counted a few times. V and J are TRBV7-8 and TRBJ2-7; D is uncertain. Trimming cost V 1 base and J 3 bases, with 10 bases left between them. Germline values: CDR1 SGHVS, CDR2 FQNEAQ. This CDR3 spans 14 amino acids. The CDR3 DNA is TGTGCCAGCAGCTTAGTGGGGAAAGGCTACGAGCAGTACGTC. This gives the protein CASSLVGKGYEQYV.

The rearrangement uses TRBV10-3 and TRBJ2-5, with D possibly being TRBD1 or TRBD2 (6 bases each). Germline-derived CDR1 and CDR2 are ENHRY and SYGVKD. The V gene lost 4 bases and the J gene lost 4 bases, with 10 bases spanning the gap. The CDR3 is made up of 13 amino acids. The CDR3, as DNA: TGTGCCATCAGTGTAGGGGGGTCAGAGACCCAGTACTTC. This encodes CAISVGGSETQYF.

As concerns this clonotype: A read error is possible here, since a much larger clone lies one base away. A read error is likely, as this CDR3 ends without the conserved phenylalanine or tryptophan. The chain uses TRBV10-3 and TRBJ2-7; a possible D gene is TRBD2 (6 bases). CDR3 length: 12 residues. Per germline, CDR1 ENHRY and CDR2 SYGVKD. V lost 7 bases and J lost 5, with 12 bases in between. Written as DNA, the CDR3 is TGTGCCATCACTTGGGACTCTAACGAGCAGTACTTA. Protein product: CAITWDSNEQYL.

The rearrangement uses TRBV4-1 and TRBJ2-1, with TRBD1 matching 9 bases. Germline trimming cut 4 bases from V and 6 bases from J; bases unmatched to any gene: 7. The CDR3 runs 15 residues. CDR1 and CDR2 (germline): MGHRA, YSYEKL. The DNA for the CDR3 is TGCGCCAGCAGCCTAGTACAGGGGGCGTCCAATGAGCAGTTCTTC. As protein: CASSLVQGASNEQFF.

The J gene is TRBJ2-2, the V gene TRBV19; D unclear. The germline CDR1 and CDR2 sequences are LNHDA and SQIVND (reference sequence). This CDR3 has 14 amino acids. Between the trimmed V and J ends, which lost 6 bases and 4 bases, there was a span of 12 bases. The CDR3 sequence is CASRRTPGTGELFF. As DNA, the CDR3 is TGTGCCAGTAGAAGAACCCCGGGCACCGGGGAGCTGTTTTTT.

The chain couples TRBV5-1 to TRBJ2-5; 7 bases map to TRBD2. Germline V gene lookup returns CDR1 SGHRS and CDR2 YFSETQ. The CDR3 length is 16 residues. With 1 base clipped from V and 5 bases from J, the junction kept 11 bases outside the gene matches. For the CDR3, the DNA is TGCGCCAGCAGCTTGTACCTAGCGGTGGGGCCGGAGACCCAGTACTTC. Amino acid sequence: CASSLYLAVGPETQYF.

This clonotype appeared a few times. The V gene is TRBV5-1, the J gene TRBJ2-4; no clear D. The CDR3 sequence is 14 residues long. Trimming removed 0 bases from V and 5 bases from J, with 9 bases in between. Germline V CDR1 and CDR2: SGHRS, YFSETQ. The CDR3 loop reads CASSLDSRQNIQYF. CDR3 nucleotides: TGCGCCAGCAGCTTGGATTCTAGACAAAACATTCAGTACTTC.

Points on this clonotype: The CDR3 end shows no conserved phenylalanine or tryptophan, and so a read error is likely. The J gene is TRBJ1-1, the V gene TRBV12-3 or TRBV12-4, with D unclear. V lost 3 bases and J 1 base, leaving 6 bases between the germline ends. The CDR3 totals 13 residues. CDR3 region: CASSLRPNTEAFC. In DNA, the CDR3 is TGTGCCAGCAGTTTGAGACCGAACACTGAAGCTTTCTGT.

The J gene is TRBJ2-7, the V gene TRBV6-1; no firm D call. Deletions cut 5 bases from V and 0 bases from J, with 11 bases between. CDR3 length: 14 residues. Looked up from germline, CDR1 is MNHNS and CDR2 is SASEGT. The CDR3 DNA reads TGTGCCAGCAGTAGGGCGGCGAGCTCCTACGAGCAGTACGTC. This translates into CASSRAASSYEQYV.

This clonotype came up a few times. The gene calls are TRBV20-1 and TRBJ2-7; 12 positions agree with TRBD2. The V gene end was trimmed by 4 bases and the J gene end by 1 base; junction bases not matched to a gene: 2. The CDR3 is 14 residues long. Germline loops: CDR1 DFQATT, CDR2 SNEGSKA (reference sequence). CDR3 DNA: TGCAGTGCTAAACTAGCGGGGGGATCCTACGAGCAGTACTTC. Protein: CSAKLAGGSYEQYF.

The chain employs TRBV29-1 and TRBJ2-3; 7 bases line up with TRBD2. J lost 1 base, V lost 6 bases, and 4 bases had no gene match. The CDR3 length is 13 residues. Germline CDR1 reads SQVTM; CDR2 reads ANQGSEA. The CDR3 sequence is CSVDSGGTDTQYF. The CDR3 nucleotides read TGCAGCGTCGACAGCGGGGGCACAGATACGCAGTATTTT.

In nucleotides, the CDR3 is TGTGCCAGCAGCTTACGACAGGGGGAAACTGAAGCTTTCTTT. It yields the protein CASSLRQGETEAFF. The V call is TRBV7-2, the J call TRBJ1-1; 9 nucleotides align to TRBD1. Per the germline V gene, CDR1 is SGHTA and CDR2 is FQGNSA. V lost 2 bases to trimming and J lost 5 bases; unmatched junction nucleotides: 3. CDR3 length: 14 residues.

This clonotype came up many times. The chain employs TRBV29-1 and TRBJ1-4; TRBD1 matches 7 bases. The CDR3 length is 13 residues. Germline-derived CDR1 and CDR2 are SQVTM and ANQGSEA. V lost 7 bases to trimming and J lost 5 bases; unmatched junction nucleotides: 7. The CDR3: CSAGRDRNEKLFF. DNA of the CDR3: TGCAGCGCCGGAAGGGACAGAAATGAAAAACTGTTTTTT.

The rearrangement links TRBV4-1 to TRBJ1-2; no clear D gene. Germline CDR1 MGHRA, CDR2 YSYEKL. The CDR3 has 14 amino acids. Between the trimmed V and J ends, which lost 0 bases and 4 bases, there was a span of 9 bases. The CDR3 nucleotides are TGCGCCAGCAGCCAAGAGGGCAGTACCTATGGCTACACCTTC. It encodes CASSQEGSTYGYTF.

This clonotype was counted between two and nine times. The J gene is TRBJ2-3, the V gene TRBV24-1; D could derive from TRBD1 or TRBD2 (6 bases each). Per the germline V gene, CDR1 is KGHDR and CDR2 is SFDVKD. V lost 4 bases to trimming and J lost 2 bases, with 9 bases between them. The CDR3 consists of 14 residues. CDR3 sequence: CATSDGGLTDTQYF. CDR3 nucleotides: TGTGCCACCAGTGACGGGGGCCTCACAGATACGCAGTATTTT.

CDR3 coding DNA: TGTGCCAGCAGTTTATCGCCGGCCCTGAACACTGAAGCTTTCTTT. It specifies CASSLSPALNTEAFF. This rearrangement joins TRBV27 to TRBJ1-1; no firm D call. The CDR3 extends over 15 amino acids. V was pared by 0 bases and J by 0 bases, with 8 bases between. The V gene's germline CDR1 is MNHEY and CDR2 SMNVEV (reference sequence).

The table lists this clonotype with a few counts. The rearrangement uses TRBV2 and TRBJ2-1; TRBD1 agrees at 7 bases. CDR1 is SNHLY and CDR2 is FYNNEI in the germline V gene. Trimming cost V 2 bases and J 11 bases; bases outside gene matches: 3. The CDR3 is 12 residues long. In nucleotides, the CDR3 is TGTGCCAGCAGTGAAAGGGGACAGCAGCAGTTCTTC. It codes for CASSERGQQQFF.